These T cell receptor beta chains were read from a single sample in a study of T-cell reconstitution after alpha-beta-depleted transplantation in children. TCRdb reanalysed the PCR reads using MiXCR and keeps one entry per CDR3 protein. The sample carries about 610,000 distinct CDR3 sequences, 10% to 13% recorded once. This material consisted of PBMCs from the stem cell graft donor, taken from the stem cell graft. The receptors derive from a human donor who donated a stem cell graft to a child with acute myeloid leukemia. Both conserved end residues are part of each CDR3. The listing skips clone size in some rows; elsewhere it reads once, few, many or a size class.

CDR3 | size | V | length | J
CASSPSRVENTEAFF | many | TRBV4-2 | 15 | TRBJ1-1
CAISDRLLRTASNQPQHF | - | TRBV10-3 | 18 | TRBJ1-5
CASSFGTQSRGEQFF | - | TRBV11-3 | 15 | TRBJ2-1
CSVEPLAGGYNEQFF | few | TRBV29-1 | 15 | TRBJ2-1
CSARALRGPNEQFF | - | TRBV20-1 | 14 | TRBJ2-1
CSARPNVLYGYTF | few | TRBV20-1 | 13 | TRBJ1-2
CSARIAGPRGVYTQYF | - | TRBV20-1 | 16 | TRBJ2-3
CASSLNRGLGNQLQHF | many | TRBV6-2/TRBV6-3 | 16 | TRBJ1-5
CASSLAGVGLRGTDTQYF | few | TRBV3-1 | 18 | TRBJ2-3
CASSPLDIGSPLHF | - | TRBV18 | 14 | TRBJ1-6
CSPRWRDRVSEQYF | many | TRBV20-1 | 14 | TRBJ2-7
CASSGVLLGNTIYF | many | TRBV25-1 | 14 | TRBJ1-3
CASSPGTVRTQYF | many | TRBV7-2 | 13 | TRBJ2-5
CAIKAGGNTGELFF | few | TRBV10-3 | 14 | TRBJ2-2
CASSVDPLINEQFF | - | TRBV9 | 14 | TRBJ2-1
CSAPLVQEQYF | many | TRBV20-1 | 11 | TRBJ2-7
CASSLFQRAQNEQFF | many | TRBV5-1 | 15 | TRBJ2-1
CASRPGTEAFF | few | TRBV6-6 | 11 | TRBJ1-1
CASRFAGLAANTGELFF | - | TRBV12-3/TRBV12-4 | 17 | TRBJ2-2
CASSLETQGYGELFF | few | TRBV11-3 | 15 | TRBJ2-2
CASSLAGWTDTQYF | many | TRBV7-2 | 14 | TRBJ2-3
CSASLIDTQYF | many | TRBV20-1 | 11 | TRBJ2-3
CATGEDTDTQYF | many | TRBV24-1 | 12 | TRBJ2-3
CASSGIGTSGLSYNEQFF | - | TRBV5-6 | 18 | TRBJ2-1
CSVYNWLGTEAFF | - | TRBV29-1 | 13 | TRBJ1-1
CSVVGNRWSEAFF | - | TRBV29-1 | 13 | TRBJ1-1
CASSPRAAGGEKLFF | - | TRBV18 | 15 | TRBJ1-4
CSARAHAGDTYEQYF | - | TRBV20-1 | 15 | TRBJ2-7
CSARPLAGDRVLGYNEQFF | few | TRBV20-1 | 19 | TRBJ2-1
CSERDRVELFF | few | TRBV29-1 | 11 | TRBJ2-2
CAWRDRAGITGNTIYF | few | TRBV30 | 16 | TRBJ1-3
CASSPSGASSYEQYF | many | TRBV6-2/TRBV6-3 | 15 | TRBJ2-7
CSAPGRQYNEQFF | many | TRBV20-1 | 13 | TRBJ2-1
CSVEESLSYEQYF | few | TRBV29-1 | 13 | TRBJ2-7
CACIPGLAGVEQFF | - | TRBV30 | 14 | TRBJ2-1
CSVVASGLSSYNEQFF | few | TRBV29-1 | 16 | TRBJ2-1
CAIAYKLAEDTSYNEQFF | many | TRBV10-3 | 18 | TRBJ2-1
CSARRVAMDEQYF | few | TRBV20-1 | 13 | TRBJ2-7
CSALRTSGRADTQYF | few | TRBV29-1 | 15 | TRBJ2-3
CASSLLRRPDGADTQYF | - | TRBV12-3/TRBV12-4 | 17 | TRBJ2-3
CASSLYQLVVGEQYF | many | TRBV12-3/TRBV12-4 | 15 | TRBJ2-7